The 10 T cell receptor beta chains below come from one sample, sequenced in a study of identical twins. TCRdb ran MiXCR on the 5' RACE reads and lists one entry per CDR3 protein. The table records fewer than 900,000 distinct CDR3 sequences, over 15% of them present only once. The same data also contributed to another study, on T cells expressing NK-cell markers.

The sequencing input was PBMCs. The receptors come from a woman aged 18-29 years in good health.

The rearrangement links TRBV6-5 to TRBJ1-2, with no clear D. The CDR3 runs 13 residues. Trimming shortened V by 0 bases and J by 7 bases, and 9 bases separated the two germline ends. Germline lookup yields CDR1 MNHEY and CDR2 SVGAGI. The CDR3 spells CASSYSRLGGYTF. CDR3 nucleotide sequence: TGTGCCAGCAGTTACTCCCGTCTCGGTGGCTACACCTTC.

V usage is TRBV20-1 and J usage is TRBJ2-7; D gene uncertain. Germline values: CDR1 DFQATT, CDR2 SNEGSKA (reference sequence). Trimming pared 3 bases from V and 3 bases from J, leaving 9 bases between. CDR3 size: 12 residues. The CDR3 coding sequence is TGCAGTGCTAGTATTCCCAGCTACGAGCAGTACTTC. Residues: CSASIPSYEQYF.

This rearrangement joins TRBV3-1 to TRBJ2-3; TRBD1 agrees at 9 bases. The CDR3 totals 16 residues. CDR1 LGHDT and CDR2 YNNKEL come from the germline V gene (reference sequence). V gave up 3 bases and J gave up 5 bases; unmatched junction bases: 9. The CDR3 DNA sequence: TGTGCCAGCAGCCAGAGCGGAAACAGGGGGCGAGATACGCAGTATTTT. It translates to CASSQSGNRGRDTQYF.

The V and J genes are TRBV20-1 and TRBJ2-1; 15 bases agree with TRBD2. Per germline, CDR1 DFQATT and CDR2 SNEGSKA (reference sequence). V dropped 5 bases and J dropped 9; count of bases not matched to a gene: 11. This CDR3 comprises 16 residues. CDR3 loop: CSAGGTSGGLLGEQFF. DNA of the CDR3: TGCAGTGCTGGGGGGACTAGCGGGGGGTTACTTGGTGAGCAGTTCTTC.

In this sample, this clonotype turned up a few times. CDR3 in DNA: TGTGCCAGCAGCCACGGGACAGGAGAGAACACTGAAGCTTTCTTT. Protein sequence: CASSHGTGENTEAFF. The rearrangement joins TRBV4-2 to TRBJ1-1; 8 bases agree with TRBD1. V trimming: 3 bases; J trimming: 1 base; junction bases outside the gene matches: 4. Germline values: CDR1 LGHNA, CDR2 YNFKEQ. This CDR3 has 15 residues.

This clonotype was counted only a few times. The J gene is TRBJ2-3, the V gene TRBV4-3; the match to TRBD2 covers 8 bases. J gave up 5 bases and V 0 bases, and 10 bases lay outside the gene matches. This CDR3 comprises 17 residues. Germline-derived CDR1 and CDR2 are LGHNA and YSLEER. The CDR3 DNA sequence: TGCGCCAGCAGCCAAGATGAGGCGAGACTAGCGCAAGATACGCAGTATTTT. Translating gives CASSQDEARLAQDTQYF.

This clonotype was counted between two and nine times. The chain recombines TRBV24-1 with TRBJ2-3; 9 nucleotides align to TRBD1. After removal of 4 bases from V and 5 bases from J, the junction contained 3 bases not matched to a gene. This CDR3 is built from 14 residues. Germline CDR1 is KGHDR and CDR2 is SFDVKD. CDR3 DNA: TGTGCCACCAGTGAACAGGGGGCAAGAGATACGCAGTATTTT. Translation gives CATSEQGARDTQYF.

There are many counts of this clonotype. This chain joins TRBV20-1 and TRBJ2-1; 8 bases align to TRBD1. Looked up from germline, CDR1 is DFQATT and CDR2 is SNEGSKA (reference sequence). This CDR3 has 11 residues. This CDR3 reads CSGQGYNEQFF. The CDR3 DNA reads TGCAGCGGACAGGGTTACAATGAGCAGTTCTTC.

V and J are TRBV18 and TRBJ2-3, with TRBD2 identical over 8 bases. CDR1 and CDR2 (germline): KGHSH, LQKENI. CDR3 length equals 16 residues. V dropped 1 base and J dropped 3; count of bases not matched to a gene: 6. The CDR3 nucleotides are TGTGCCAGCTCACCACTCAGCGGGAGTAGAACAGATACGCAGTATTTT. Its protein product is CASSPLSGSRTDTQYF.

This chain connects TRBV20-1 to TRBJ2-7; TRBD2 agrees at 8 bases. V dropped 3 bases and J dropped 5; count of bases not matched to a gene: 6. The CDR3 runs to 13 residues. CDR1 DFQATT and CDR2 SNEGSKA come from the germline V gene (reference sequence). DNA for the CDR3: TGCAGTGCTAGCCCCGGGGGGGTACACGAGCAGTACTTC. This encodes CSASPGGVHEQYF.